This T cell receptor (beta chain) originates from a study of PD-L1 blockade in urothelial cancer. Study details: Analyses used blood from 3 weeks (second dose) and 6 weeks after treatment start.

Using immunoSEQ multiplex PCR, the repertoire was profiled, and TCRdb retains in-frame clones only, with some absent. Of more than 40,000 clones listed, 83% are singletons. Sample time point: peripheral blood 6 weeks after treatment start. This TCR came from a man aged 55 to 69 with urothelial cancer. The sample in question was PBMCs, obtained around atezolizumab (anti-PD-L1) treatment.

CDR3 bases: TGTGCCAGCAGGGGGGGTGGAAACACCATATATTTT. It is translated as CASRGGGNTIYF. V is TRBV6-1 and J is TRBJ1-3; maybe TRBD1 (5 bases). Deletions cut 6 bases from V and 3 bases from J, with 6 bases between. The CDR3 sequence is 12 residues long. Germline V gene sequence: CDR1 MNHNS, CDR2 SASEGT.